This T cell receptor beta chain is from a study of early stage breast cancer tumors. Germline V CDR1 and CDR2: KGHSH, LQKENI. This CDR3 region has 14 residues. Deletions cut 3 bases from V and 3 bases from J, with 12 bases between. Each sample had two DNA replicates, approximately 0.5 ug blood or roughly 1.5 ug tissue. Sequencing used immunoSEQ multiplex PCR; TCRdb keeps in-frame clones, though not all of them. The repertoire consists of tens of thousands of clones, with roughly four fifths occurring once and the leading ten covering 10%. This TCR was sampled from a person aged 30 to 40 with breast cancer. The chain links TRBV18 to TRBJ2-7, with D tentatively TRBD1 (5 bases). Sequenced input: breast tumor tissue. CDR3 bases: TGTGCCAGCTCACCGCCGGACAAGTTCTACGAGCAGTACTTC. Protein sequence: CASSPPDKFYEQYF.